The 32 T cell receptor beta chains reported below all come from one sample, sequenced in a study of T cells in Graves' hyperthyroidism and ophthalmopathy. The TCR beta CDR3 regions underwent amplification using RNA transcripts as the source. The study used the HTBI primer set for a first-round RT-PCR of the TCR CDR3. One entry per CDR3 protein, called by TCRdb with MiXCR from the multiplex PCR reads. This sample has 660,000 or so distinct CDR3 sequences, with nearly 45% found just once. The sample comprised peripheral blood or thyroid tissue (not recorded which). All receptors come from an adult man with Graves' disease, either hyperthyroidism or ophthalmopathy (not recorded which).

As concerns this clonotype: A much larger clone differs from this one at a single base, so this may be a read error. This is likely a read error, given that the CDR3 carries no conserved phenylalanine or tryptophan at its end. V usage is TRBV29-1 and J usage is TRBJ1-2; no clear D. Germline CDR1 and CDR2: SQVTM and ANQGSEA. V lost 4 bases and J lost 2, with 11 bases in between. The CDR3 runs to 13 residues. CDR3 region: CSVGVGPNYGYTL. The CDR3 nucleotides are TGCAGCGTTGGTGTAGGGCCGAACTATGGCTACACCCTC.

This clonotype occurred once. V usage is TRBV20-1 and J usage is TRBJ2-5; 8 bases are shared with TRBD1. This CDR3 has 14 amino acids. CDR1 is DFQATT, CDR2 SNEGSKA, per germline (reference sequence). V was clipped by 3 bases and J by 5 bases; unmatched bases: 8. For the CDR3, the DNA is TGCAGTGCTAGCAGGGGGCGGGGCAAGGAGACCCAGTACTTC. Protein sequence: CSASRGRGKETQYF.

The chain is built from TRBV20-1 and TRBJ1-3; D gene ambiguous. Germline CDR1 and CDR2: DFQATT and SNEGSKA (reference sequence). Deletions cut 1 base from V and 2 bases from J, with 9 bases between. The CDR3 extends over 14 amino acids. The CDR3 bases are TGCAGTGCTAGAGGCGGAAGCCCTGGAAACACCATATATTTT. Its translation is CSARGGSPGNTIYF.

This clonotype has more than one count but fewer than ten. CDR3 amino acids: CASSASYNEQYF. CDR3 nucleotide sequence: TGTGCCAGCAGTGCTTCCTACAATGAGCAGTACTTC. The genes are TRBV2 and TRBJ2-7; no clear D gene. CDR3 size: 12 residues. Trimming removed 4 bases from V and 7 bases from J, with 11 bases in between. Germline CDR1 SNHLY, CDR2 FYNNEI. The full variable domain, its missing parts supplied by reference TRBV2 and TRBJ2-7, is EPEVTQTPSHQVTQMGQEVILRCVPISNHLYFYWYRQILGQKVEFLVSFYNNEISEKSEIFDDQFSVERPDGSNFTLKIRSTKLEDSAMYFCASSASYNEQYFGPGTRLTVT.

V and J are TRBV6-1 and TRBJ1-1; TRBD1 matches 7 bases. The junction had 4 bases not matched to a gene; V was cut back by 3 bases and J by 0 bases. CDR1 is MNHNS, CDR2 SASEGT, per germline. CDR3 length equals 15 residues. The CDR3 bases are TGTGCCAGCAGTGAGATGGGACAGTTGAACACTGAAGCTTTCTTT. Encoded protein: CASSEMGQLNTEAFF.

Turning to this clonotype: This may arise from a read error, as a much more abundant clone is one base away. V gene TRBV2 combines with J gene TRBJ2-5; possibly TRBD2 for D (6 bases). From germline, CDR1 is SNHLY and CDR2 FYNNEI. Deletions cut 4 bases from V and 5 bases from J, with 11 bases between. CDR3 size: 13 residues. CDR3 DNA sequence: TGTGCCAGCAGTGGGAGGGCCGAGGAGACCCAGTACTTC. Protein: CASSGRAEETQYF.

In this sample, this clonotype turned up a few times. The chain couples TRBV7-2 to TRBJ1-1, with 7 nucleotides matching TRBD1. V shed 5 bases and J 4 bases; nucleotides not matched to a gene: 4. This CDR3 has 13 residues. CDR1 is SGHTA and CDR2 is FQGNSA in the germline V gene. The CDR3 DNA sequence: TGTGCCAGCAGCCTGGGGACAGTCACTGAAGCTTTCTTT. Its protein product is CASSLGTVTEAFF.

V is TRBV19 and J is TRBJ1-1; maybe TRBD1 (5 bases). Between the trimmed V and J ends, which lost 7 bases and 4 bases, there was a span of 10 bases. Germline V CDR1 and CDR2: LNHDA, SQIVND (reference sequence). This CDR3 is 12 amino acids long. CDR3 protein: CASNRGSTEAFF. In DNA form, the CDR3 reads TGTGCCAGTAACCGGGGGAGCACTGAAGCTTTCTTT.

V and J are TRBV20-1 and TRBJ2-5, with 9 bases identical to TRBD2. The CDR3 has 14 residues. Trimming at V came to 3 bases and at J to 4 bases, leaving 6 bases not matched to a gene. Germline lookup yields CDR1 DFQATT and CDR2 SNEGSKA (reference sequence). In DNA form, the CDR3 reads TGCAGTGCTAGGCCTAGCGGGACTAGAGAGACCCAGTACTTC. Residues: CSARPSGTRETQYF.

The CDR3 bases are TGTGCCAGCAGCCAGACAGGGGGTAGCAATCAGCCCCAGCATTTT. Translation gives CASSQTGGSNQPQHF. V gene TRBV14 combines with J gene TRBJ1-5, with TRBD1 matching 9 bases. The CDR3 is 15 residues long. V gave up 3 bases and J gave up 0 bases; unmatched junction bases: 0. The V gene's germline CDR1 is SGHDN and CDR2 FVKESK.

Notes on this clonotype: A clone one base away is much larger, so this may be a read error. This chain's CDR3 is CASSSLRGTEAFF. The DNA for the CDR3 is TGTGCCAGCAGCTCATTGCGCGGAACTGAAGCTTTCTTT. The J gene is TRBJ1-1, the V gene TRBV7-8; D is uncertain. This CDR3 comprises 13 residues. Trimming left V 4 bases short and J 5 bases short, with 11 bases between. CDR1 and CDR2 (germline): SGHVS, FQNEAQ. Combining the CDR3 with reference TRBV7-8 and TRBJ1-1 gives the whole variable domain GAGVSQSPRYKVAKRGQDVALRCDPISGHVSLFWYQQALGQGPEFLTYFQNEAQLDKSGLPSDRFFAERPEGSVSTLKIQRTQQEDSAVYLCASSSLRGTEAFFGQGTRLTVV.

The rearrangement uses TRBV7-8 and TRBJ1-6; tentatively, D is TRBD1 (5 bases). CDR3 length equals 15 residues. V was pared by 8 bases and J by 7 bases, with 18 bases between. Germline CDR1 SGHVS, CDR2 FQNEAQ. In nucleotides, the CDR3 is TGTGCCAGCGGACACCAGGGTGTTTTGAATTCACCCCTCCACTTT. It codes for CASGHQGVLNSPLHF.

The CDR3 reads CASSKTGRGTEAFF. The DNA of the CDR3 is TGTGCCAGCAGTAAGACAGGCCGGGGCACTGAAGCTTTCTTT. This chain joins TRBV6-5 and TRBJ1-1; tentatively, D is TRBD1 (6 bases). The V gene lost 5 bases and the J gene lost 4 bases, with 14 bases spanning the gap. CDR3 size: 14 residues. Germline assignment: CDR1 MNHEY and CDR2 SVGAGI.

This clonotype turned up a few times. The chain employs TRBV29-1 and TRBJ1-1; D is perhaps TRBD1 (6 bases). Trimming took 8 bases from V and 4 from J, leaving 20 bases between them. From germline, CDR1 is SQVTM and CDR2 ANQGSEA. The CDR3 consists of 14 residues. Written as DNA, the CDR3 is TGCAGCTTTCCGAATACCGGGACAACCACTGAAGCTTTCTTT. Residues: CSFPNTGTTTEAFF. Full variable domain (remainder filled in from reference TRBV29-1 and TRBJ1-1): SAVISQKPSRDICQRGTSLTIQCQVDSQVTMMFWYRQQPGQSLTLIATANQGSEATYESGFVIDKFPISRPNLTFSTLTVSNMSPEDSSIYLCSFPNTGTTTEAFFGQGTRLTVV.

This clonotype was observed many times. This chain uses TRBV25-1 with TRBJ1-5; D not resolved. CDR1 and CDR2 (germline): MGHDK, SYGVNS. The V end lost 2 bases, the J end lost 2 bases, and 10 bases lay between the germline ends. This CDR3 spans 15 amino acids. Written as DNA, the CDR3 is TGTGCCAGCAGTGAAGACCGGGCAGGCAATCAGCCCCAGCATTTT. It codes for CASSEDRAGNQPQHF.

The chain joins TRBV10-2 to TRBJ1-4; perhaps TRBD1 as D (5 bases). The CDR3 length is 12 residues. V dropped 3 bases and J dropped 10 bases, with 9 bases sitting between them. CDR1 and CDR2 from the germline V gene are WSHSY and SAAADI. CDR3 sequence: CASSDQGGKLFF. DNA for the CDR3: TGCGCCAGCAGTGACCAGGGTGGAAAACTGTTTTTT.

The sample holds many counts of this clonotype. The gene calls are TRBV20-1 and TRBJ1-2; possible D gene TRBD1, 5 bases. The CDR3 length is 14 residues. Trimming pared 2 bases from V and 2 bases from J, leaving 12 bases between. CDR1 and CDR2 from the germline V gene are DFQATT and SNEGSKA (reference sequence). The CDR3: CSARLQGLNYGYTF. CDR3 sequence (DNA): TGCAGTGCTAGATTGCAGGGCCTAAACTATGGCTACACCTTC.

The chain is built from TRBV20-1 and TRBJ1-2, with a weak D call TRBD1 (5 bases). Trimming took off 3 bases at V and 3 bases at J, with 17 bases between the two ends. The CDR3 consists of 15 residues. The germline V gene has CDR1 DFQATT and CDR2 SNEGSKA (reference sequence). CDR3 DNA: TGCAGTGCTAGTGCGTTAGGGGCCGGTGACTATGGCTACACCTTC. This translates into CSASALGAGDYGYTF.

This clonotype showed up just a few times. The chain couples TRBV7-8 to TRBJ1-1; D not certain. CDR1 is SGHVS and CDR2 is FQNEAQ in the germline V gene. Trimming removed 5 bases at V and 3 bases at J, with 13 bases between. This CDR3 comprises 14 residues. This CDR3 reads CASSPGFRDTEAFF. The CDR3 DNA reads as TGTGCCAGCAGCCCCGGGTTTCGGGACACTGAAGCTTTCTTT.

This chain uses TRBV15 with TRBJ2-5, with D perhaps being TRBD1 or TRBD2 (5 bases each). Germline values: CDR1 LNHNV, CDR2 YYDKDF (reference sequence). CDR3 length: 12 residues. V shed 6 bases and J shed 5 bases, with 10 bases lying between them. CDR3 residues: CATRGDRETQYF. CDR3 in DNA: TGTGCCACCAGGGGGGATAGGGAGACCCAGTACTTC.

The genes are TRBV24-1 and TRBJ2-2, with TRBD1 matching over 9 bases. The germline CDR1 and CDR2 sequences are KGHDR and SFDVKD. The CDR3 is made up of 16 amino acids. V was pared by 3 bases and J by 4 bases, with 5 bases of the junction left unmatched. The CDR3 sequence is CATSDATGGATGELFF. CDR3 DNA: TGTGCCACCAGTGATGCGACAGGGGGTGCCACCGGGGAGCTGTTTTTT.

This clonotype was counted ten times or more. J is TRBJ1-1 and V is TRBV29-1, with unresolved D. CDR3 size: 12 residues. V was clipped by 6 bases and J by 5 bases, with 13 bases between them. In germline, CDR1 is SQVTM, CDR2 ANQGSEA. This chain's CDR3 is CSVTFVSTEAFF. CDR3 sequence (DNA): TGCAGCGTCACCTTTGTCTCTACTGAAGCTTTCTTT.

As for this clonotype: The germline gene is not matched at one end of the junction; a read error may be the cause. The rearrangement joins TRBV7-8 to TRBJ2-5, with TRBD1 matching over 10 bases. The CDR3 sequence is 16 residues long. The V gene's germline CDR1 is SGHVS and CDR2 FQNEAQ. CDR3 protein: CASSQGDRGRGETRYF. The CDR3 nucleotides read TGCGCCAGCAGCCAAGGTGACAGGGGGCGCGGAGAGACCCGGTACTTC. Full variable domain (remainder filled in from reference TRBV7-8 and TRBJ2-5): GAGVSQSPRYKVAKRGQDVALRCDPISGHVSLFWYQQALGQGPEFLTYFQNEAQLDKSGLPSDRFFAERPEGSVSTLKIQRTQQEDSAVYLCASSQGDRGRGETRYFGPGTRLLVL.

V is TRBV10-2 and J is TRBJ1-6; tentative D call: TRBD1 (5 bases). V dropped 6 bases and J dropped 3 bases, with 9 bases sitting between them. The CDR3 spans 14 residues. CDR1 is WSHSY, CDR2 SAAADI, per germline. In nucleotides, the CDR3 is TGCGCCAGCAGGGGACCGAGCTATAATTCACCCCTCCACTTT. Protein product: CASRGPSYNSPLHF.

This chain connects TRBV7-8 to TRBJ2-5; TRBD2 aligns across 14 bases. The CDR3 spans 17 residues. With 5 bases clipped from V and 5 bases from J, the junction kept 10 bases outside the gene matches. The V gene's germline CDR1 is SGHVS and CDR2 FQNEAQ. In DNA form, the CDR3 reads TGTGCCAGCAGCGCAAGAGGGACTAGCGGGAGAGGCGAGACCCAGTACTTC. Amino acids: CASSARGTSGRGETQYF. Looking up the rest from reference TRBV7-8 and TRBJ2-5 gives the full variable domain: GAGVSQSPRYKVAKRGQDVALRCDPISGHVSLFWYQQALGQGPEFLTYFQNEAQLDKSGLPSDRFFAERPEGSVSTLKIQRTQQEDSAVYLCASSARGTSGRGETQYFGPGTRLLVL.

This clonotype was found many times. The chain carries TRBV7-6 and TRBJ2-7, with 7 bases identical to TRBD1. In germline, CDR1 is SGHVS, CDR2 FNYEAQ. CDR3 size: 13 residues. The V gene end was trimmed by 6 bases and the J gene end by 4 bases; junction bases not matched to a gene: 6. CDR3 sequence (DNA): TGTGCCAGCAGACGAGACAGGGTGTACGAGCAGTACTTC. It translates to CASRRDRVYEQYF. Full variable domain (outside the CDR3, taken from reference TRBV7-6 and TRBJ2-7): GAGVSQSPRYKVTKRGQDVALRCDPISGHVSLYWYRQALGQGPEFLTYFNYEAQQDKSGLPNDRFSAERPEGSISTLTIQRTEQRDSAMYRCASRRDRVYEQYFGPGTRLTVT.

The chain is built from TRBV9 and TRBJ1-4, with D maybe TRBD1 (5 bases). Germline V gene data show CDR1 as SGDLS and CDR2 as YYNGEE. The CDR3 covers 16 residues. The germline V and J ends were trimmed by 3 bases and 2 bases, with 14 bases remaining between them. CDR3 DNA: TGTGCCAGCAGCGGCAGTCTGGGGACGACTAATGAAAAACTGTTTTTT. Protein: CASSGSLGTTNEKLFF.

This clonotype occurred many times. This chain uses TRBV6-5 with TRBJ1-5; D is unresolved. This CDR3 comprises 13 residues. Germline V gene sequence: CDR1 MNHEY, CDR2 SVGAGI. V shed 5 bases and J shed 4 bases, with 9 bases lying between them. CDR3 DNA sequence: TGTGCCAGCAGTGAACAGCCGAATCAGCCCCAGCATTTT. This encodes CASSEQPNQPQHF.

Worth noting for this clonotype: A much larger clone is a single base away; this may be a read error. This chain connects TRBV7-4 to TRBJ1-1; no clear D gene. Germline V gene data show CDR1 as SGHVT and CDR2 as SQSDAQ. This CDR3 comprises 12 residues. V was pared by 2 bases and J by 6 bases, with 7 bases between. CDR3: CASSLIEAEAFF. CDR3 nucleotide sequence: TGTGCCAGCAGCTTAATAGAGGCTGAAGCTTTCTTT.

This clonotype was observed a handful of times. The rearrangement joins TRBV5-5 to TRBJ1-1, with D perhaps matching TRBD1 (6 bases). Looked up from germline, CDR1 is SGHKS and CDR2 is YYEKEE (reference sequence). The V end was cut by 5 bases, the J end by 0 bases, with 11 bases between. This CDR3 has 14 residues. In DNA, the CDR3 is TGTGCCAGCAGTGAGGGGGATCTGAACACTGAAGCTTTCTTT. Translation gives CASSEGDLNTEAFF.

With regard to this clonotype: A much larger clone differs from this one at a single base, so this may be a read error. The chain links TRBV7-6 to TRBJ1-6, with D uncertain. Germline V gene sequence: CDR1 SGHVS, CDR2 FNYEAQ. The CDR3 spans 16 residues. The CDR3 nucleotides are TGTGCCAGCAGCCTGTACATGAGCTCCTATAATTCACCCCCCCACTTT. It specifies CASSLYMSSYNSPPHF.

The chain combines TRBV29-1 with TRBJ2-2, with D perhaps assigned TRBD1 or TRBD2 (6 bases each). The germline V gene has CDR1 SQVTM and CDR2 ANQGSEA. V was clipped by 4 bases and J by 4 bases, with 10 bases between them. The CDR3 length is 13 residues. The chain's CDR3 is CSVGRGVTGELFF. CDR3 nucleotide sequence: TGCAGCGTTGGAAGGGGGGTCACCGGGGAGCTGTTTTTT.